Each of the 26 T cell receptor beta chains below was sequenced from the same sample in a study of blood T cell repertoires in COVID-19. Assay used: immunoSEQ multiplex PCR; TCRdb lists only in-frame clones, some missing. The table shows roughly 380,000 clones, with approximately 90% occurring only once. The sequenced sample consisted of peripheral blood. These TCRs come from a woman aged 55-70 years with COVID-19, enrolled during active disease.

The chain employs TRBV4-2 and TRBJ2-1; possibly TRBD2 for D (6 bases). CDR3 size: 15 residues. The germline V gene has CDR1 LGHNA and CDR2 YNFKEQ. Trimming stripped 1 base from V and 9 bases from J, with 16 bases between. CDR3 region: CASSQVPRVGGEQFF. The DNA of the CDR3 is TGTGCCAGCAGCCAAGTTCCCAGGGTGGGAGGTGAGCAGTTCTTC.

The chain has TRBV3-1 (or the pseudogene TRBV3-2) and TRBJ1-1; no clear D gene. Germline V lookup: CDR1 LGHDT, CDR2 YNNKEL (reference sequence). This CDR3 has 14 residues. V gave up 4 bases and J gave up 3 bases, with 12 bases separating them. In DNA form, the CDR3 reads TGTGCCAGCAGCCCCCCAGTAATGGACACTGAAGCTTTCTTT. It is translated as CASSPPVMDTEAFF.

V and J are TRBV6-5 and TRBJ2-6; the match to TRBD1 covers 7 bases. V was clipped by 5 bases and J by 2 bases; unmatched bases: 3. Germline V CDR1 and CDR2: MNHEY, SVGAGI. The CDR3 is 15 amino acids. CDR3 DNA: TGTGCCAGCAGTCCCACAGGGGCTGGGGCCAACGTCCTGACTTTC. It specifies CASSPTGAGANVLTF.

The J gene is TRBJ2-1, the V gene TRBV6-4, with a possible D match to TRBD1 (5 bases). V shed 2 bases and J shed 1 base, with 6 bases lying between them. The CDR3 runs 14 residues. The V gene's germline CDR1 is MRHNA and CDR2 SNTAGT. CDR3 loop: CASSDGASYNEQFF. The CDR3 nucleotides read TGTGCCAGCAGTGACGGGGCGTCCTACAATGAGCAGTTCTTC.

The chain joins TRBV7-8 to TRBJ2-7, with 7 bases lining up with TRBD2. V gave up 4 bases and J gave up 3 bases; unmatched junction bases: 18. This CDR3 contains 18 residues. CDR1 and CDR2 from the germline V gene are SGHVS and FQNEAQ. The CDR3 region has the DNA TGTGCCAGCAGCTCCCGAGTGGGGGGGTTAGGGCTCTTCTACGAGCAGTACTTC. It translates to CASSSRVGGLGLFYEQYF.

The chain has TRBV6-6 and TRBJ2-7, with D unclear. The CDR3 length is 15 residues. V lost 0 bases to trimming and J lost 3 bases, with 12 bases between them. The germline gives CDR1 MNHNY, CDR2 SVGAGI (reference sequence). The CDR3, as DNA: TGTGCCAGCAGTTACTCCTCCACAGAGAACTACGAGCAGTACTTC. This sequence encodes CASSYSSTENYEQYF.

V gene TRBV6-5 combines with J gene TRBJ1-6; 7 nucleotides align to TRBD1. J lost 7 bases, V lost 2 bases, and 8 bases had no gene match. CDR1 is MNHEY and CDR2 is SVGAGI in the germline V gene. The CDR3 has 16 residues. CDR3 nucleotide sequence: TGTGCCAGCAGTTACAACAGGGGAAGTGGCAATTCACCCCTCCACTTT. This translates into CASSYNRGSGNSPLHF.

The V gene is TRBV7-9, the J gene TRBJ2-5; no firm D call. Germline V lookup: CDR1 SEHNR, CDR2 FQNEAQ (reference sequence). This CDR3 comprises 14 residues. Trimming cost V 5 bases and J 7 bases, with 17 bases left between them. The CDR3 loop reads CASSPAPDFGTQYF. CDR3 sequence (DNA): TGTGCCAGCAGCCCCGCCCCAGACTTTGGGACCCAGTACTTC.

This chain connects TRBV19 to TRBJ1-2; D is perhaps TRBD1 (5 bases). The CDR3 runs 14 residues. The ends were cut back, 9 bases at V and 5 bases at J, with 19 bases in the middle. Per germline, CDR1 LNHDA and CDR2 SQIVND (reference sequence). CDR3 sequence: CASCADRRSYGYTF. The CDR3, as DNA: TGTGCCAGCTGTGCCGACAGAAGGAGTTATGGCTACACCTTC.

The J gene is TRBJ1-1, the V gene TRBV29-1, with TRBD1 as a possible D gene (5 bases). Germline V gene data show CDR1 as SQVTM and CDR2 as ANQGSEA. The CDR3 spans 12 residues. The ends were cut back, 0 bases at V and 8 bases at J, with 10 bases in the middle. The CDR3 DNA follows: TGCAGCGTTGAAGACAGGGCTAGAGAAGCTTTCTTT. Its translation: CSVEDRAREAFF.

This clone was recorded only once. V is TRBV30 and J is TRBJ1-5; D is uncertain. The CDR3 totals 16 residues. Germline lookup yields CDR1 GTSNPN and CDR2 SVGIG (reference sequence). Trimming took off 5 bases at V and 3 bases at J, with 20 bases between the two ends. CDR3 nucleotides: TGTGCCTGGGATCCGGGTTACTCTAAATTCAATCAGCCCCAGCATTTT. It is translated as CAWDPGYSKFNQPQHF. Looking up the rest from reference TRBV30 and TRBJ1-5 gives the full variable domain: SQTIHQWPATLVQPVGSPLSLECTVEGTSNPNLYWYRQAAGRGLQLLFYSVGIGQISSEVPQNLSASRPQDRQFILSSKKLLLSDSGFYLCAWDPGYSKFNQPQHFGDGTRLSIL.

The chain joins TRBV2 to TRBJ2-5; TRBD2 matches at 7 bases. CDR3 length: 14 residues. V lost 5 bases and J lost 4; bases outside the gene matches: 7. Germline assignment: CDR1 SNHLY and CDR2 FYNNEI. The CDR3 nucleotides are TGTGCCAGCAGTCCCGGACTAGTAGGAGAGACCCAGTACTTC. Protein product: CASSPGLVGETQYF.

The genes are TRBV2 and TRBJ1-1; TRBD1 aligns across 8 bases. The J segment lost 1 base and the V segment lost 2 bases, leaving 3 bases of the junction unmatched. CDR1 is SNHLY and CDR2 is FYNNEI in the germline V gene. The CDR3 covers 15 residues. CDR3 in amino acids: CASSEFQGANTEAFF. In DNA form, the CDR3 reads TGTGCCAGCAGTGAATTCCAGGGGGCGAACACTGAAGCTTTCTTT.

The chain has TRBV5-1 and TRBJ1-2; D is ambiguous. This CDR3 is 16 amino acids long. Trimming left V 0 bases short and J 4 bases short, with 16 bases between. CDR1 is SGHRS, CDR2 YFSETQ, per germline. CDR3 bases: TGCGCCAGCAGCTTGGGGCCGGGGAATTGGGGCTATGGCTACACCTTC. Translated: CASSLGPGNWGYGYTF.

The chain employs TRBV10-2 and TRBJ1-5, with D possibly matching TRBD1 (5 bases). V dropped 1 base and J dropped 3 bases, with 10 bases sitting between them. The germline gives CDR1 WSHSY, CDR2 SAAADI. The CDR3 contains 15 residues. CDR3 in DNA: TGCGCCAGCAGTGAGTACGGGGGATTCAATCAGCCCCAGCATTTT. Translating gives CASSEYGGFNQPQHF.

This chain uses TRBV27 with TRBJ1-6, with 7 bases identical to TRBD1. This CDR3 has 17 amino acids. After removal of 1 base from V and 0 bases from J, the junction contained 3 bases not matched to a gene. Germline V gene data show CDR1 as MNHEY and CDR2 as SMNVEV (reference sequence). The CDR3 is CASSLFGQDSYNSPLHF. In nucleotides, the CDR3 is TGTGCCAGCAGTTTATTCGGACAGGACTCCTATAATTCACCCCTCCACTTT.

CDR3 sequence: CASTRDRVLPLGGYTF. The CDR3 DNA sequence: TGTGCCAGTACCAGGGACAGGGTTCTCCCTCTCGGTGGCTACACCTTC. This chain joins TRBV19 and TRBJ1-2; 9 nucleotides agree with TRBD1. This CDR3 has 16 amino acids. The trim removed 7 bases at V and 7 bases at J, leaving 16 bases unmatched. From germline, CDR1 is LNHDA and CDR2 SQIVND (reference sequence).

The genes are TRBV5-1 and TRBJ1-1, with D maybe TRBD1 (6 bases). Trimming removed 0 bases from V and 5 bases from J, with 14 bases in between. CDR3 length: 15 residues. Germline CDR1 SGHRS, CDR2 YFSETQ. CDR3 DNA sequence: TGCGCCAGCAGCTTGGAATCAGGGGCTGGTACTGAAGCTTTCTTT. It encodes CASSLESGAGTEAFF.

The chain carries TRBV6-5 and TRBJ2-7; D is possibly TRBD2 (6 bases). Looked up from germline, CDR1 is MNHEY and CDR2 is SVGAGI. Trimming shortened V by 4 bases and J by 2 bases, and 12 bases separated the two germline ends. CDR3 length: 14 amino acids. The chain's CDR3 is CASSSPREAYEQYF. The CDR3 region has the DNA TGTGCCAGCAGTTCCCCCAGGGAGGCCTACGAGCAGTACTTC.

This clone was seen a single time. Within the sample, other DNA sequences also encode this same CDR3. The rearrangement uses TRBV7-9 and TRBJ2-7; 7 nucleotides match TRBD1. Germline loops: CDR1 SEHNR, CDR2 FQNEAQ (reference sequence). V lost 5 bases, J lost 2 bases, and 3 bases stayed unmatched. This CDR3 has 13 amino acids. This CDR3 reads CASSQGTAYEQYF. The CDR3 DNA sequence: TGTGCCAGCAGCCAGGGGACAGCCTACGAGCAGTACTTC.

This chain uses TRBV11-2 with TRBJ1-4; D not certain. The CDR3 has 13 amino acids. The germline V and J ends were trimmed by 3 bases and 3 bases, with 5 bases remaining between them. Per germline, CDR1 SGHAT and CDR2 FQNNGV. The DNA of the CDR3 is TGTGCCAGCAGCTTCAATCCTAATGAAAAACTGTTTTTT. It codes for CASSFNPNEKLFF.

The chain employs TRBV9 and TRBJ2-5; perhaps TRBD2 as D (7 bases). The V gene lost 4 bases and the J gene lost 6 bases, with 19 bases spanning the gap. This CDR3 has 15 amino acids. CDR1 and CDR2 from the germline V gene are SGDLS and YYNGEE. CDR3 DNA sequence: TGTGCCAGCAGCCCGAGCGTCGCGGGGGCAAAGACCCAGTACTTC. Its translation: CASSPSVAGAKTQYF.

The chain employs TRBV2 and TRBJ2-4; D unclear. In germline, CDR1 is SNHLY, CDR2 FYNNEI. V lost 3 bases, J lost 0 bases, and 9 bases lay in between. The CDR3 has 15 residues. CDR3 in amino acids: CASSDSSLAKNIQYF. CDR3 coding DNA: TGTGCCAGCAGTGATTCCTCACTAGCCAAAAACATTCAGTACTTC.

This chain joins TRBV5-1 and TRBJ1-4; D is possibly TRBD1 (6 bases). In germline, CDR1 is SGHRS, CDR2 YFSETQ. Trimming took off 6 bases at V and 0 bases at J, with 12 bases between the two ends. CDR3 size: 15 residues. As DNA, the CDR3 is TGCGCCAGCACCCGGGGGGGCGCAACTAATGAAAAACTGTTTTTT. It codes for CASTRGGATNEKLFF.

The genes are TRBV6-2 or TRBV6-3 and TRBJ2-5, with TRBD1 identical over 9 bases. V shed 0 bases and J 3 bases; nucleotides not matched to a gene: 2. The CDR3 runs 15 residues. Germline V gives CDR1 MNHEY, CDR2 SVGEGT. This chain's CDR3 is CASSYSGTGKETQYF. CDR3 nucleotides: TGTGCCAGCAGTTACTCCGGGACAGGGAAAGAGACCCAGTACTTC.

The chain combines TRBV4-2 with TRBJ2-1; TRBD2 matches at 7 bases. The CDR3 contains 17 residues. CDR1 LGHNA and CDR2 YNFKEQ come from the germline V gene. J lost 6 bases, V lost 1 base, and 12 bases had no gene match. CDR3 nucleotides: TGTGCCAGCAGCCAAGGTCTTGGGGGGGACTTCCCCAATGAGCAGTTCTTC. It yields the protein CASSQGLGGDFPNEQFF.